The 17 T cell receptor beta chains listed next were all sequenced from one sample in a study of OX40 agonist ivuxolimab in advanced cancers. Method: immunoSEQ multiplex PCR; TCRdb's copy keeps in-frame clones and lacks some. The table records 35,000 to 45,000 clones, roughly nine tenths of them present only once. The sequences come from CD4+ or CD8+ T cells sorted from blood, collected in a trial of the OX40 agonist ivuxolimab. Receptors originate from an adult with an advanced solid tumor such as melanoma, head and neck, liver or kidney cancer.

The CDR3 nucleotides are TGTGCCAGCACCCCACTAGCGGGGGGACCTAATGAGCAGTTCTTC. Protein: CASTPLAGGPNEQFF. The rearrangement links TRBV11-2 to TRBJ2-1; 12 bases align to TRBD2. In germline, CDR1 is SGHAT, CDR2 FQNNGV. The CDR3 is made up of 15 amino acids. Unmatched junction bases numbered 8, after V lost 7 bases and J lost 7 bases. Supplemented by reference TRBV11-2 and TRBJ2-1, the full variable domain reads EAGVAQSPRYKIIEKRQSVAFWCNPISGHATLYWYQQILGQGPKLLIQFQNNGVVDDSQLPKDRFSAERLKGVDSTLKIQPAKLEDSAVYLCASTPLAGGPNEQFFGPGTRLTVL.

The rearrangement joins TRBV6-1 to TRBJ2-1; weak D call: TRBD2 (10 bases). Germline V gives CDR1 MNHNS, CDR2 SASEGT. The CDR3 sequence is 19 residues long. V was pared by 4 bases and J by 4 bases, with 26 bases between. In DNA form, the CDR3 reads TGTGCCAGCAGTGCAAGGACAGGGGATAGTAGCGGGAGGTACAATGAGCAGTTCTTC. Its protein product is CASSARTGDSSGRYNEQFF.

The CDR3 DNA reads TGCAGCGTTGTTGGAGGGGATCATGGCTACACCTTC. It is translated as CSVVGGDHGYTF. The V call is TRBV29-1, the J call TRBJ1-2; D possibly corresponds to TRBD1 (5 bases). Germline CDR1 SQVTM, CDR2 ANQGSEA. This CDR3 is 12 amino acids long. V gave up 4 bases and J gave up 6 bases, with 12 bases separating them.

This chain links TRBV7-2 with TRBJ1-5; D remains unclear. Per germline, CDR1 SGHTA and CDR2 FQGNSA. Trimming removed 5 bases at V and 11 bases at J, with 16 bases between. There are 13 residues in the CDR3. CDR3 in amino acids: CASSLRASEAQHF. The DNA of the CDR3 is TGTGCCAGCAGCCTGAGGGCGTCAGAAGCCCAGCATTTT.

V is TRBV4-1 and J is TRBJ2-3; 10 bases fit TRBD2. This CDR3 has 15 residues. Germline CDR1 MGHRA, CDR2 YSYEKL. V lost 1 base, J lost 6 bases, and 4 bases stayed unmatched. CDR3 sequence (DNA): TGCGCCAGCAGCCAAGGAGCGGGAGGGGAGGATACGCAGTATTTT. This sequence encodes CASSQGAGGEDTQYF.

This clone was picked up a small number of times. The CDR3 DNA follows: TGTGCCAGCAGTCCGCGACAGGGTAGTGGCTACGAGCAGTACTTC. Translating it yields CASSPRQGSGYEQYF. The chain couples TRBV27 to TRBJ2-7; 7 bases are shared with TRBD1. The CDR3 length is 15 residues. The ends lost 5 bases at V and 3 bases at J; junction bases unmatched: 10. Germline V lookup: CDR1 MNHEY, CDR2 SMNVEV (reference sequence).

This clone was found once. As DNA, the CDR3 is TGTGCCATCAGTGAGAGGGGGTATGGCTACACCTTC. Translation gives CAISERGYGYTF. The rearrangement uses TRBV10-3 and TRBJ1-2; the D gene is possibly TRBD1 (6 bases). The V end lost 2 bases, the J end lost 5 bases, and 6 bases lay between the germline ends. In germline, CDR1 is ENHRY, CDR2 SYGVKD. This CDR3 has 12 amino acids.

The gene calls are TRBV11-2 and TRBJ1-4, with D possibly being TRBD1 (5 bases). Looked up from germline, CDR1 is SGHAT and CDR2 is FQNNGV. The CDR3 is made up of 12 amino acids. V dropped 10 bases and J dropped 7 bases, with 13 bases sitting between them. CDR3 DNA sequence: TGTGCCACCGGCAGGGAGGGTGAAAAACTGTTTTTT. It specifies CATGREGEKLFF.

This clone was found once. The chain links TRBV6-5 to TRBJ1-2, with D unresolved. Trimming took 8 bases from V and 4 from J, leaving 17 bases between them. Germline V CDR1 and CDR2: MNHEY, SVGAGI. The CDR3 sequence is 14 residues long. CDR3 bases: TGTGCCAGCTCGGGCTCCCCGAGGGTCTATGGCTACACCTTC. This encodes CASSGSPRVYGYTF.

The J gene is TRBJ2-1, the V gene TRBV25-1; TRBD2 aligns across 10 bases. The V gene's germline CDR1 is MGHDK and CDR2 SYGVNS. The ends lost 4 bases at V and 6 bases at J; junction bases unmatched: 6. CDR3 size: 15 residues. The DNA of the CDR3 is TGTGCCAGCAGTGCGGGTGAGCGGGAGGGCAATGAGCAGTTCTTC. It codes for CASSAGEREGNEQFF.

This chain uses TRBV5-5 with TRBJ1-1; no clear D gene. The CDR3 length is 14 residues. With 0 bases removed from V and 4 bases from J, the gap between germline ends came to 10 bases. Germline lookup yields CDR1 SGHKS and CDR2 YYEKEE (reference sequence). CDR3 DNA: TGTGCCAGCAGCTTGGCCAAGGAGGGCACTGAAGCTTTCTTT. Its translation is CASSLAKEGTEAFF.

This sequence joins TRBV19 and TRBJ2-6; TRBD1 might be the D (6 bases). The CDR3 length is 16 residues. Germline V lookup: CDR1 LNHDA, CDR2 SQIVND (reference sequence). With 4 bases removed from V and 0 bases from J, the gap between germline ends came to 10 bases. The DNA of the CDR3 is TGTGCCAGTAGTAGGGGGCCACGCTCTGGGGCCAACGTCCTGACTTTC. Translation gives CASSRGPRSGANVLTF.

The V and J genes are TRBV18 and TRBJ2-3; possible D gene TRBD2, 6 bases. Trimming pared 1 base from V and 3 bases from J, leaving 11 bases between. The CDR3 is 15 residues long. Per germline, CDR1 KGHSH and CDR2 LQKENI. The chain's CDR3 is CASSPLSGVTDTQYF. Here the CDR3 DNA reads TGTGCCAGCTCACCACTATCGGGGGTAACAGATACGCAGTATTTT.

V gene TRBV30 combines with J gene TRBJ1-2; 8 bases are shared with TRBD1. This CDR3 has 13 residues. From germline, CDR1 is GTSNPN and CDR2 SVGIG (reference sequence). V lost 5 bases, J lost 7 bases, and 9 bases stayed unmatched. For the CDR3, the DNA is TGTGCCTGGGCAGGGGGCTTTTTTCTTGGCTACACCTTC. Translated, it gives CAWAGGFFLGYTF.

This clone showed up just once. The chain carries TRBV28 and TRBJ1-1; D is uncertain. CDR3 length equals 15 residues. Germline-derived CDR1 and CDR2 are MDHEN and SYDVKM. V was clipped by 5 bases and J by 3 bases, with 16 bases between them. The CDR3 nucleotides are TGTGCCAGCAGTCCACGACGTCTCCAGGACACTGAAGCTTTCTTT. This codes for CASSPRRLQDTEAFF. The full variable domain, its missing parts supplied by reference TRBV28 and TRBJ1-1, is DVKVTQSSRYLVKRTGEKVFLECVQDMDHENMFWYRQDPGLGLRLIYFSYDVKMKEKGDIPEGYSVSREKKERFSLILESASTNQTSMYLCASSPRRLQDTEAFFGQGTRLTVV.

This chain links TRBV7-9 with TRBJ1-1; D is unresolved. The V gene's germline CDR1 is SEHNR and CDR2 FQNEAQ (reference sequence). The germline V and J ends were trimmed by 1 base and 4 bases, with 4 bases remaining between them. The CDR3 runs to 12 residues. CDR3 sequence reads: CASSLEVTEAFF. The CDR3 coding sequence is TGTGCCAGCAGCTTAGAGGTCACTGAAGCTTTCTTT.

J is TRBJ1-1 and V is TRBV7-8; D unclear. V shed 3 bases and J shed 5 bases, with 10 bases lying between them. The CDR3 has 13 amino acids. CDR1 and CDR2 from the germline V gene are SGHVS and FQNEAQ. CDR3 DNA: TGTGCCAGCAGCTTCCTTGGAGGGACTGAAGCTTTCTTT. The encoded protein is CASSFLGGTEAFF.